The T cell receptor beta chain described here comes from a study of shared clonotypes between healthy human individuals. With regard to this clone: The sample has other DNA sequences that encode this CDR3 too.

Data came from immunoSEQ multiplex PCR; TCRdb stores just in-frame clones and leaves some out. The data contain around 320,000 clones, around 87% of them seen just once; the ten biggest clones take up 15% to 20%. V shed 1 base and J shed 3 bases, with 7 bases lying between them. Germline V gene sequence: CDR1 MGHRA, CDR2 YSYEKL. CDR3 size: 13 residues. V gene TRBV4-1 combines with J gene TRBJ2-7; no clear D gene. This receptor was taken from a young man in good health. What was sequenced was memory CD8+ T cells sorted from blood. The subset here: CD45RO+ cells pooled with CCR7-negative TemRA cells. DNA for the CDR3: TGCGCCAGCAGCCAAGGTCTAGGCTACGAGCAGTACTTC. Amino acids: CASSQGLGYEQYF.